This T cell receptor (beta chain) was captured by sequencing in a study of Graves' ophthalmopathy and Graves' hyperthyroidism. Study-wide results and caveats: Sensitivity of around 70% and specificity of roughly 78% were achieved by the model that predicted ophthalmopathy progression.

As to this clonotype: The antigen is not known.

No progression to ophthalmopathy over 18 months defined stable hyperthyroidism. TCR beta CDR3 amplification used RNA transcripts. HTBI-primed first-round RT-PCR preceded second-round multiplex PCR. TCRdb independently ran MiXCR on the multiplex PCR reads; one entry per CDR3 protein. The repertoire includes about 620,000 distinct CDR3 sequences, 20% to 25% of them detected once, and more than 5.5% sits in the top ten. The source is a woman aged 18-29 years with stable Graves' hyperthyroidism. Some clones in this sample may be carry-over from other donors' samples. The sequencing input was peripheral blood.

The CDR3 nucleotides read TGTGCCAGCAGTTCCGACAGGGGGCACACCGGGGAGCTGTTTTTT. Translation gives CASSSDRGHTGELFF. The rearrangement uses TRBV6-2 or TRBV6-3 and TRBJ2-2; 10 bases are a match to TRBD1. Unmatched junction bases numbered 2, after V lost 4 bases and J lost 3 bases. Per germline, CDR1 MNHEY and CDR2 SVGEGT. The CDR3 has 15 amino acids.